This record concerns one T cell receptor beta chain sequence. PCR amplification relied on 60 Vbeta primers (plus 13 Jbeta primers). Produced via immunoSEQ multiplex PCR; TCRdb's table is partial and in-frame only. Of 150,000 to 200,000 clones listed, 68% are singletons. The data derive from a study of cytomegalovirus exposure and HLA in healthy donors. The clonotype comes from a woman aged 18-29 years in good health and CMV-seropositive. Material: PBMCs.

The CDR3 DNA reads as TGCGCCAGCAGCCACAGTACAAGTCAGCCCCAGCATTTT. Protein: CASSHSTSQPQHF. V and J are TRBV4-1 and TRBJ1-5; D remains unclear. Germline V CDR1 and CDR2: MGHRA, YSYEKL. Deletions cut 3 bases from V and 6 bases from J, with 9 bases between. The CDR3 runs 13 residues.